A single sample is the source of the 22 T cell receptor beta chains below, sequenced in a study of a mutant IDH1 vaccine in newly diagnosed glioma. Data came from immunoSEQ multiplex PCR; TCRdb stores just in-frame clones and leaves some out. The sample lists about 66,000 clones, approximately 83% seen once, with around 3% in the top ten. Time point specified: baseline, week 1 (first vaccination visit). Described treatment: pre-vaccination baseline after standard-of-care therapy. The sample in question was PBMCs, obtained from a glioma patient treated with radiotherapy, temozolomide or both. The source of these receptors is a man aged 25-45 years with glioma.

The genes are TRBV19 and TRBJ1-1, with a weak D call TRBD1 (6 bases). CDR1 and CDR2 from the germline V gene are LNHDA and SQIVND (reference sequence). This CDR3 has 14 residues. Trimming took off 3 bases at V and 7 bases at J, with 15 bases between the two ends. In DNA, the CDR3 is TGTGCCAGTAGTATCGGAGGAAACAGGGTTGAAGCTTTCTTT. Protein product: CASSIGGNRVEAFF.

This clone came up a few times. The gene calls are TRBV5-7 and TRBJ1-1, with TRBD1 matching 8 bases. TRBV5-7 is marked as an open reading frame, function uncertain. The length of the CDR3 is 14 residues. The V and J ends lost 4 bases and 1 base, in that order; junction bases with no gene match: 3. In nucleotides, the CDR3 is TGTGCCAGCAGCCCCGGACAGGGGAACACTGAAGCTTTCTTT. Residues: CASSPGQGNTEAFF.

This clone was detected once. This chain connects TRBV5-4 to TRBJ2-2, with 7 bases that match TRBD2. Trimming took 4 bases from V and 5 from J; bases not matched to a gene: 11. Looked up from germline, CDR1 is SGHNT and CDR2 is YYREEE (reference sequence). This CDR3 region has 16 residues. The CDR3 nucleotides read TGTGCCAGCAGCGAGTCTCGGGGGGTCGGGACCGGGGAGCTGTTTTTT. Its translation: CASSESRGVGTGELFF.

The chain is built from TRBV27 and TRBJ2-3, with 8 nucleotides matching TRBD1. Unmatched junction bases numbered 4, after V lost 2 bases and J lost 0 bases. The CDR3 covers 16 residues. Germline assignment: CDR1 MNHEY and CDR2 SMNVEV (reference sequence). The CDR3 here is CASSLGWTGSTDTQYF. DNA of the CDR3: TGTGCCAGCAGTTTAGGGTGGACAGGGAGCACAGATACGCAGTATTTT.

The J gene is TRBJ2-4, the V gene TRBV29-1; D is undetermined. V dropped 4 bases and J dropped 0 bases, with 13 bases sitting between them. This CDR3 region has 15 residues. In germline, CDR1 is SQVTM, CDR2 ANQGSEA. Here the CDR3 DNA reads TGCAGCGTTGTAGGGCAGTCACTAGCCAAAAACATTCAGTACTTC. As protein: CSVVGQSLAKNIQYF.

The CDR3 nucleotides are TGCGCCAGCAGCCAAGATAGGGCAGGGGTAGTCACCGGGGAGCTGTTTTTT. Its translation is CASSQDRAGVVTGELFF. The chain has TRBV4-1 and TRBJ2-2, with D possibly matching TRBD1 (6 bases). The CDR3 runs 17 residues. CDR1 and CDR2 from the germline V gene are MGHRA and YSYEKL. The V and J ends lost 0 bases and 4 bases respectively, with 15 bases between them.

The J gene is TRBJ2-2, the V gene TRBV11-3; D remains unclear. Germline-derived CDR1 and CDR2 are SGHNT and YENEEA. Trimming took off 3 bases at V and 1 base at J, with 9 bases between the two ends. This CDR3 comprises 15 residues. For the CDR3, the DNA is TGTGCCAGCAGCTTTGGGGTATTGAACACCGGGGAGCTGTTTTTT. It encodes CASSFGVLNTGELFF.

The chain has TRBV10-2 and TRBJ2-2, with 9 bases identical to TRBD1. CDR1 and CDR2 from the germline V gene are WSHSY and SAAADI. The V and J ends lost 5 bases and 4 bases, in that order; junction bases with no gene match: 5. The CDR3 is 15 residues long. The chain's CDR3 is CASSRDRAVTGELFF. In DNA, the CDR3 is TGCGCCAGCAGTAGGGACAGGGCCGTCACCGGGGAGCTGTTTTTT.

The V and J genes are TRBV6-5 and TRBJ2-6; the D is unclear. V was shortened by 4 bases and J by 1 base, with 5 bases between the two germline ends. CDR1 is MNHEY, CDR2 SVGAGI, per germline. This CDR3 is built from 14 residues. In nucleotides, the CDR3 is TGTGCCAGCAGTTCTGGGTCTGGGGCCAACGTCCTGACTTTC. This translates into CASSSGSGANVLTF.

The chain joins TRBV5-1 to TRBJ1-2; D call uncertain. Germline V lookup: CDR1 SGHRS, CDR2 YFSETQ. Trimming stripped 0 bases from V and 2 bases from J, with 11 bases between. This CDR3 spans 15 amino acids. CDR3: CASSLEFGENYGYTF. Written as DNA, the CDR3 is TGCGCCAGCAGCTTGGAATTCGGCGAGAACTATGGCTACACCTTC.

The chain has TRBV6-6 and TRBJ1-5, with D uncertain. The CDR3 spans 13 residues. Germline V CDR1 and CDR2: MNHNY, SVGAGI (reference sequence). Trimming stripped 0 bases from V and 4 bases from J, with 4 bases between. CDR3 in amino acids: CASSYSYNQPQHF. In DNA, the CDR3 is TGTGCCAGCAGTTACTCCTATAATCAGCCCCAGCATTTT.

This clone was seen more than once but under ten times. This chain links TRBV4-1 with TRBJ1-6, with a weak D call TRBD1 (6 bases). This CDR3 comprises 15 residues. Germline V gene lookup returns CDR1 MGHRA and CDR2 YSYEKL. V was cut by 4 bases and J by 5 bases, with 12 bases left in between. The CDR3, as DNA: TGCGCCAGCAGCCCCCGGACAGTCAATAATTCACCCCTCCACTTT. This encodes CASSPRTVNNSPLHF.

The rearrangement uses TRBV28 and TRBJ2-7, with 11 bases fitting TRBD2. This CDR3 comprises 16 residues. CDR1 is MDHEN and CDR2 is SYDVKM in the germline V gene. The trim removed 7 bases at V and 2 bases at J, leaving 10 bases unmatched. CDR3 in DNA: TGTGCCAGCATTTCCCGAGGGACTAGCGGAACCTACGAGCAGTACTTC. It encodes CASISRGTSGTYEQYF.

The table lists this clone with a few counts. This chain's CDR3 is CASSFSGGQSSTDTQYF. DNA for the CDR3: TGTGCCAGCAGTTTTAGCGGGGGCCAGAGTAGCACAGATACGCAGTATTTT. This chain uses TRBV28 with TRBJ2-3, with 9 bases fitting TRBD2. V trimming: 3 bases; J trimming: 0 bases; junction bases outside the gene matches: 7. CDR1 and CDR2 (germline): MDHEN, SYDVKM. The length of the CDR3 is 17 residues.

This sequence joins TRBV19 and TRBJ2-5, with 8 bases that match TRBD2. Trimming took 5 bases from V and 2 from J; bases not matched to a gene: 4. In germline, CDR1 is LNHDA, CDR2 SQIVND (reference sequence). The CDR3 is 14 residues long. For the CDR3, the DNA is TGTGCCAGTAGTCTCCAGCGGGGGCAAGAGACCCAGTACTTC. It is translated as CASSLQRGQETQYF.

The chain uses TRBV27 and TRBJ1-4, with a weak D call TRBD1 (6 bases). The CDR3 is made up of 15 amino acids. The V gene's germline CDR1 is MNHEY and CDR2 SMNVEV (reference sequence). Trimming pared 0 bases from V and 5 bases from J, leaving 10 bases between. The CDR3 DNA follows: TGTGCCAGCAGTTTATCGAGGGGGTCGAATGAAAAACTGTTTTTT. It yields the protein CASSLSRGSNEKLFF.

V and J are TRBV10-1 and TRBJ2-3; D remains unclear. The length of the CDR3 is 23 residues. Trimming removed 1 base at V and 0 bases at J, with 32 bases between. Per the germline V gene, CDR1 is WNHNN and CDR2 is SYGVQD (reference sequence). CDR3 nucleotide sequence: TGCGCCAGCAGTGAGTTTAGATACCCGACGTGGGCAGCTTACGAAACTAGCACAGATACGCAGTATTTT. Amino acids: CASSEFRYPTWAAYETSTDTQYF.

This clone was seen only once. The genes are TRBV4-1 and TRBJ2-3, with 15 positions matching TRBD2. Germline V gene data show CDR1 as MGHRA and CDR2 as YSYEKL. The CDR3 covers 22 residues. V gave up 5 bases and J gave up 10 bases; unmatched junction bases: 28. CDR3 residues: CASSSRGPGHIPGTSGGSAQYF. The CDR3 DNA reads as TGCGCCAGCAGCTCAAGAGGCCCCGGACATATCCCGGGGACTAGCGGGGGGTCTGCGCAGTATTTT.

The V and J genes are TRBV2 and TRBJ2-4; D remains ambiguous. This CDR3 contains 12 residues. The germline gives CDR1 SNHLY, CDR2 FYNNEI. V lost 6 bases, J lost 5 bases, and 8 bases lay in between. The CDR3 loop reads CASSDSQNIQYF. CDR3 DNA sequence: TGTGCCAGCAGCGATAGCCAAAACATTCAGTACTTC. The whole variable domain, filled in from reference TRBV2 and TRBJ2-4, reads EPEVTQTPSHQVTQMGQEVILRCVPISNHLYFYWYRQILGQKVEFLVSFYNNEISEKSEIFDDQFSVERPDGSNFTLKIRSTKLEDSAMYFCASSDSQNIQYFGAGTRLSVL.

The V gene is TRBV2, the J gene TRBJ1-2; D is possibly TRBD1 (6 bases). The CDR3 consists of 14 residues. Trimming took off 6 bases at V and 5 bases at J, with 16 bases between the two ends. Germline V CDR1 and CDR2: SNHLY, FYNNEI. CDR3 amino acids: CASSRTGSLYGYTF. The CDR3, as DNA: TGTGCCAGCAGCCGTACAGGGAGTTTGTATGGCTACACCTTC.

This chain links TRBV2 with TRBJ2-7; the D gene is possibly TRBD2 (6 bases). The CDR3 is 15 amino acids. V was pared by 2 bases and J by 7 bases, with 18 bases between. CDR1 SNHLY and CDR2 FYNNEI come from the germline V gene. DNA for the CDR3: TGTGCCAGCAGTGAACTCGGGGGTGACTTTAGGGAGCAGTACTTC. It specifies CASSELGGDFREQYF.

The chain recombines TRBV2 with TRBJ1-2, with 8 bases that match TRBD1. This CDR3 has 14 amino acids. Per germline, CDR1 SNHLY and CDR2 FYNNEI. V shed 3 bases, J shed 4 bases, and the junction held 4 bases outside the gene matches. The CDR3 DNA reads TGTGCCAGCAGTGACAGGGGGCCCACCTATGGCTACACCTTC. It translates to CASSDRGPTYGYTF.